These 3 T cell receptor beta chains were sequenced from one sample in a study of shared clonotypes between healthy human individuals. Repertoires were generated with immunoSEQ multiplex PCR, while TCRdb's copy carries only in-frame clones and drops some. The sample shows under 550,000 clones, approximately 95% of them seen only once. Input material: naive CD4+ T cells sorted from blood. The subset is: CD45RA+ positively selected. The receptors stem from a woman in her twenties or thirties in good health.

This chain links TRBV14 with TRBJ2-3, with D possibly matching TRBD2 (6 bases). V gave up 5 bases and J gave up 0 bases, with 15 bases separating them. The CDR3 runs 16 residues. Germline V CDR1 and CDR2: SGHDN, FVKESK. Here the CDR3 DNA reads TGTGCCAGCAGCGTCAGGCGGGACTCTAGCACAGATACGCAGTATTTT. Amino acid sequence: CASSVRRDSSTDTQYF.

The chain recombines TRBV7-6 with TRBJ2-7, with D possibly called TRBD1 or TRBD2 (7 bases each). The V gene's germline CDR1 is SGHVS and CDR2 FNYEAQ. Trimming took off 6 bases at V and 2 bases at J, with 14 bases between the two ends. The CDR3 sequence is 14 residues long. CDR3 bases: TGTGCCAGCAGGCAGACAGGGACTACCTACGAGCAGTACTTC. It encodes CASRQTGTTYEQYF.

This clone is a singleton in its sample. The rearrangement joins TRBV6-1 to TRBJ1-1; TRBD1 matches 7 bases. Losses at the gene ends were 8 bases for V and 0 bases for J; bases not matched to a gene: 3. This CDR3 is built from 13 residues. Per the germline V gene, CDR1 is MNHNS and CDR2 is SASEGT. CDR3 sequence (DNA): TGTGCCAGCGGACAGGACATGAACACTGAAGCTTTCTTT. Protein: CASGQDMNTEAFF.